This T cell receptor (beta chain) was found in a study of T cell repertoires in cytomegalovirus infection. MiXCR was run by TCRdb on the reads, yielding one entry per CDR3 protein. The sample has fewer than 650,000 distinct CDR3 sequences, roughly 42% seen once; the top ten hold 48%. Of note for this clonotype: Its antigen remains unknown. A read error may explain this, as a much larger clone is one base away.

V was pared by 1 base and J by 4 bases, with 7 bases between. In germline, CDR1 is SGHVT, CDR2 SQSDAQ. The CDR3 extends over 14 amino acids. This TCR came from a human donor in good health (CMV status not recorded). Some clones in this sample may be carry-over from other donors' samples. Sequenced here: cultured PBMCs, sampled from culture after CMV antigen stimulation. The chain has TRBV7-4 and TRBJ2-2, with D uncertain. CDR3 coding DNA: TGTGCCAGCAGCTTAGTGGCGAGCACCGGGGAGCTGTTTTTT. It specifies CASSLVASTGELFF.